The rows below give T cell receptor beta chains drawn from one sample of a study of T cell changes during pregnancy in multiple sclerosis. This table comes from immunoSEQ multiplex PCR, and its TCRdb copy is limited to in-frame clones, with some not included. The data show some 50,000 clones, 92% seen once. The material sequenced was CD4+ T cells from peripheral blood mononuclear cells, taken in the second trimester of pregnancy. Receptors originate from a female donor with multiple sclerosis, enrolled in a pregnancy study. Both conserved end residues are part of each CDR3. The order of the fields is V gene, J gene, CDR3 protein.

V: TRBV2
J: TRBJ2-7
CDR3: CASSGTGQISSYEQYF

V: TRBV29-1
J: TRBJ2-7
CDR3: CSVEGQGAYEQYF

V: TRBV6-5
J: TRBJ1-1
CDR3: CASSHSGDYTEAFF

V: TRBV27
J: TRBJ2-7
CDR3: CASSLSWQNYEQYF

V: TRBV25-1
J: TRBJ2-3
CDR3: CASSRTGISTDTQYF

V: TRBV6-1
J: TRBJ2-1
CDR3: CASSVWGPGLAGRNNEQFF

V: TRBV11-2
J: TRBJ2-7
CDR3: CASSLLGQGYEQYF

V: TRBV5-6
J: TRBJ2-5
CDR3: CASSLFTEQETQYF

V: TRBV2
J: TRBJ1-1
CDR3: CASRLDRGMFTEAFF

V: TRBV15
J: TRBJ1-1
CDR3: CATSTPRGRGTEAFF

V: TRBV5-6
J: TRBJ1-2
CDR3: CASSLSDRSTF

V: TRBV6-1
J: TRBJ1-5
CDR3: CASGTSNQPQHF

V: TRBV28
J: TRBJ1-2
CDR3: CASSVYSYGYTF

V: TRBV14
J: TRBJ2-3
CDR3: CASSQLRDTQYF

V: TRBV7-9
J: TRBJ2-6
CDR3: CASSPRGGGPAGANVLTF

V: TRBV27
J: TRBJ2-1
CDR3: CASSLLLDYNEQFF

V: TRBV9
J: TRBJ2-5
CDR3: CASSERGDRAQETQYF

V: TRBV27
J: TRBJ1-5
CDR3: CASSPRQFSNQPQHF

V: TRBV19
J: TRBJ2-1
CDR3: CASSIPGTRGSEQFF

V: TRBV11-2
J: TRBJ1-1
CDR3: CASSPRRGQNTEAFF

V: TRBV7-2
J: TRBJ1-2
CDR3: CASSPGQAGYTF

V: TRBV2
J: TRBJ2-1
CDR3: CASSPRDYNEQFF

V: TRBV10-1
J: TRBJ2-2
CDR3: CASSDRGLDTGELFF

V: TRBV6-4
J: TRBJ2-6
CDR3: CASSPWSGILSGANVLTF

V: TRBV30
J: TRBJ2-2
CDR3: CAWRSPDRGRVGELFF

V: TRBV28
J: TRBJ1-1
CDR3: CASSLPQQGGGNTEAFF

V: TRBV4-2
J: TRBJ2-7
CDR3: CASSQLTPGQGGHEQYF

V: TRBV4-1
J: TRBJ1-2
CDR3: CASSQPGQGDGYTF

V: TRBV6-5
J: TRBJ2-1
CDR3: CASNGRGLNEQFF

V: TRBV28
J: TRBJ2-6
CDR3: CASSPPPRANVLTF

V: TRBV9
J: TRBJ1-6
CDR3: CASSLDREYSPLHF

V: TRBV5-1
J: TRBJ1-1
CDR3: CASSPGYGYTEAFF

V: TRBV11-2
J: TRBJ2-5
CDR3: CASSAGLAEETQYF

V: TRBV7-3
J: TRBJ2-4
CDR3: CASSFGLAGDIQYF

V: TRBV7-2
J: TRBJ2-7
CDR3: CASSLGPGAYEQYF

V: TRBV6-5
J: TRBJ1-3
CDR3: CASGIGGAGNTIYF

V: TRBV2
J: TRBJ2-7
CDR3: CASAIQRGSSYEQYF

V: TRBV6-1
J: TRBJ1-2
CDR3: CASRDGTGQGYTF

V: TRBV5-1
J: TRBJ2-4
CDR3: CASSLVGGGENIQYF

V: TRBV6-6
J: TRBJ2-1
CDR3: CASTIRGGGGGNEQFF

V: TRBV15
J: TRBJ1-5
CDR3: CATSRDHAYRGGNQPQHF

V: TRBV9
J: TRBJ2-6
CDR3: CASSVAVPGANVLTF